This T cell receptor beta chain stems from a study of CD8 T cells in ankylosing spondylitis. Findings and limits, study-wide: In the blood and synovial fluid of reactive arthritis, some motif variants had been previously reported. Peripheral blood held disease-linked clones only at relatively low frequency, and these were CD8+.

As to this clonotype: As yet, its antigen is unknown.

The CDR3 length is 17 residues. CDR1 is MNHEY and CDR2 is SVGAGI in the germline V gene. V lost 0 bases and J 6 bases, leaving 15 bases between the germline ends. Quantitative 5'-RACE with molecular barcodes generated TCR beta libraries. MiXCR, run by TCRdb on the 5' RACE reads, gives a single entry per CDR3 protein. The sample gives nearly 350,000 distinct CDR3 sequences, roughly 14% of which show up once; approximately 1.1% is in the top ten. The J gene is TRBJ1-6, the V gene TRBV6-5, with a weak D call TRBD1 (6 bases). This sequence was found in a male donor with ankylosing spondylitis or in good health (not recorded which). Material for sequencing was blood, either unsorted or a sorted T cell fraction (not recorded which). The CDR3, as DNA: TGTGCCAGCAGTTACTCGAGGAGGGGGAGTGGTAATTCACCCCTCCACTTT. It specifies CASSYSRRGSGNSPLHF.